The next 17 T cell receptor beta chains were all read from a single sample in a study of beta chain features in type 1 diabetes. Isolated RNA was reverse transcribed in full, so expressed TCRB transcripts were sequenced. This table comes from immunoSEQ multiplex PCR, and its TCRdb copy is limited to in-frame clones, with some not included. The data contain 500,000 to 700,000 clones, about 14% of them singletons. Material: naive CD4+ T cells from blood. The receptor source for this set is a man younger than 30 in good health.

This clone turned up a few times. The chain couples TRBV5-1 to TRBJ2-7; perhaps D is TRBD1 or TRBD2 (5 bases each). In germline, CDR1 is SGHRS, CDR2 YFSETQ. The V gene lost 1 base and the J gene lost 4 bases, with 6 bases spanning the gap. The CDR3 spans 12 residues. Written as DNA, the CDR3 is TGCGCCAGCAGCTTGTGGGGGTACGAGCAGTACTTC. Protein sequence: CASSLWGYEQYF.

This rearrangement joins TRBV7-2 to TRBJ1-2; TRBD1 might be the D (6 bases). The CDR3 runs 14 residues. Germline loops: CDR1 SGHTA, CDR2 FQGNSA. Trimming pared 5 bases from V and 3 bases from J, leaving 13 bases between. This chain's CDR3 is CASSLNQGYYGYTF. The CDR3 DNA follows: TGTGCCAGCAGCCTAAATCAGGGGTACTATGGCTACACCTTC.

The rearrangement joins TRBV4-3 to TRBJ2-2; D might be TRBD1 or TRBD2, each matching 6 bases. Germline V lookup: CDR1 LGHNA, CDR2 YSLEER. There are 15 residues in the CDR3. Trimming removed 3 bases from V and 0 bases from J, with 8 bases in between. DNA of the CDR3: TGCGCCAGCAGCCAGGAGGGGGCGAACACCGGGGAGCTGTTTTTT. Amino acids: CASSQEGANTGELFF.

The chain carries TRBV11-2 and TRBJ1-5; a weak D match, TRBD1 (6 bases). The V and J ends lost 1 base and 2 bases respectively, with 12 bases between them. The CDR3 is 16 amino acids. Per the germline V gene, CDR1 is SGHAT and CDR2 is FQNNGV. The CDR3 loop reads CASSLALGQRNQPQHF. The CDR3 nucleotides are TGTGCCAGCAGCTTAGCACTAGGACAGCGCAATCAGCCCCAGCATTTT.

This clone was recorded once. The rearrangement uses TRBV15 and TRBJ2-1, with D unclear. Germline V gene data show CDR1 as LNHNV and CDR2 as YYDKDF (reference sequence). The CDR3 is 13 amino acids. V gave up 0 bases and J gave up 8 bases, with 8 bases separating them. CDR3 region: CATSRDWVYEQFF. The DNA of the CDR3 is TGTGCCACCAGCAGAGATTGGGTCTATGAGCAGTTCTTC.

V is TRBV29-1 and J is TRBJ2-7; D ambiguous. The germline V and J ends were trimmed by 4 bases and 2 bases, with 12 bases remaining between them. Per germline, CDR1 SQVTM and CDR2 ANQGSEA. CDR3 size: 13 residues. Here the CDR3 DNA reads TGCAGCGTTGGGGGTTCTAAGCCCTACGAGCAGTACTTC. As protein: CSVGGSKPYEQYF.

J is TRBJ2-4 and V is TRBV11-2; 8 bases match TRBD1. The germline V gene has CDR1 SGHAT and CDR2 FQNNGV. The CDR3 totals 16 residues. V was clipped by 1 base and J by 2 bases; unmatched bases: 4. The CDR3 loop reads CASSLVRGRTKNIQYF. Here the CDR3 DNA reads TGTGCCAGCAGCTTAGTCAGGGGGCGAACCAAAAACATTCAGTACTTC. Drawing the rest from reference TRBV11-2 and TRBJ2-4, the complete variable domain is EAGVAQSPRYKIIEKRQSVAFWCNPISGHATLYWYQQILGQGPKLLIQFQNNGVVDDSQLPKDRFSAERLKGVDSTLKIQPAKLEDSAVYLCASSLVRGRTKNIQYFGAGTRLSVL.

V usage is TRBV2 and J usage is TRBJ2-3; possibly TRBD2 for D (7 bases). Germline V lookup: CDR1 SNHLY, CDR2 FYNNEI. Deletions cut 7 bases from V and 7 bases from J, with 15 bases between. The CDR3 loop spans 13 amino acids. CDR3 loop: CASTGRGGNTQYF. In nucleotides, the CDR3 is TGTGCCAGCACGGGTAGGGGGGGAAATACGCAGTATTTT.

This clone was seen a few times. The chain carries TRBV2 and TRBJ2-7; D is tentatively TRBD1 or TRBD2 (5 bases each). The CDR3 covers 14 residues. The V and J ends lost 2 bases and 3 bases respectively, with 11 bases between them. The V gene's germline CDR1 is SNHLY and CDR2 FYNNEI. The CDR3 protein is CASSEQGVIYEQYF. The CDR3 region has the DNA TGTGCCAGCAGTGAACAGGGAGTTATCTACGAGCAGTACTTC.

V usage is TRBV6-1 and J usage is TRBJ1-5; D call uncertain. Per the germline V gene, CDR1 is MNHNS and CDR2 is SASEGT. Trimming left V 5 bases short and J 0 bases short, with 11 bases between. This CDR3 spans 15 amino acids. The CDR3 DNA reads TGTGCCAGCAGTAAACTCGGGTATAGCAATCAGCCCCAGCATTTT. Protein product: CASSKLGYSNQPQHF.

The rearrangement links TRBV9 to TRBJ2-7; weak D call: TRBD2 (7 bases). The V gene's germline CDR1 is SGDLS and CDR2 YYNGEE. Trimming left V 0 bases short and J 3 bases short, with 13 bases between. The CDR3 has 15 amino acids. CDR3 protein: CASSVEQGGGYEQYF. CDR3 bases: TGTGCCAGCAGCGTAGAACAGGGAGGGGGCTACGAGCAGTACTTC.

This clone was detected a few times. V is TRBV6-4 and J is TRBJ2-3; D gene unclear. The ends were cut back, 4 bases at V and 2 bases at J, with 10 bases in the middle. Germline loops: CDR1 MRHNA, CDR2 SNTAGT. This CDR3 comprises 14 residues. This chain's CDR3 is CASSVTKTTDTQYF. Here the CDR3 DNA reads TGTGCCAGCAGTGTTACTAAGACCACAGATACGCAGTATTTT.

This clone was counted only a few times. The chain carries TRBV4-2 and TRBJ2-1; unclear D gene. Germline CDR1 is LGHNA and CDR2 is YNFKEQ. This CDR3 has 14 residues. Trimming took 2 bases from V and 6 from J, leaving 11 bases between them. For the CDR3, the DNA is TGTGCCAGCAGCCAACCCGGAGCCCTCAATGAGCAGTTCTTC. It yields the protein CASSQPGALNEQFF.

The chain recombines TRBV5-4 with TRBJ2-3; D remains unclear. V was cut by 4 bases and J by 1 base, with 7 bases left in between. Germline-derived CDR1 and CDR2 are SGHNT and YYREEE (reference sequence). The length of the CDR3 is 13 residues. CDR3 loop: CASSPPGTDTQYF. CDR3 nucleotide sequence: TGTGCCAGCAGCCCGCCCGGCACAGATACGCAGTATTTT.

The CDR3 is CASRPVRDGGSYGYTF. The CDR3 bases are TGTGCCAGCAGGCCAGTACGGGACGGAGGCTCCTATGGCTACACCTTC. V is TRBV7-9 and J is TRBJ1-2; TRBD1 might be the D (5 bases). CDR3 size: 16 residues. Trimming shortened V by 6 bases and J by 4 bases, and 21 bases separated the two germline ends. Germline V gene lookup returns CDR1 SEHNR and CDR2 FQNEAQ (reference sequence).

CDR3 coding DNA: TGTGCCAGCAGCTTGTGGGCCCTTGTAACCGGGAAAGGAAATGAGCAGTTCTTC. It encodes CASSLWALVTGKGNEQFF. The chain joins TRBV5-4 to TRBJ2-1, with D possibly being TRBD2 (5 bases). The CDR3 runs 18 residues. Germline V gives CDR1 SGHNT, CDR2 YYREEE (reference sequence). Deletions cut 1 base from V and 7 bases from J, with 24 bases between. Complete variable domain (other parts from reference TRBV5-4 and TRBJ2-1): ETGVTQSPTHLIKTRGQQVTLRCSSQSGHNTVSWYQQALGQGPQFIFQYYREEENGRGNFPPRFSGLQFPNYSSELNVNALELDDSALYLCASSLWALVTGKGNEQFFGPGTRLTVL.

The chain employs TRBV6-1 and TRBJ1-1, with D possibly matching TRBD1 (5 bases). Germline V CDR1 and CDR2: MNHNS, SASEGT. The CDR3 loop spans 15 amino acids. V lost 2 bases, J lost 1 base, and 11 bases lay in between. The CDR3 bases are TGTGCCAGCAGTGAAAACAGAAGGGGGAACACTGAAGCTTTCTTT. This sequence encodes CASSENRRGNTEAFF.